A selection of T cell receptor beta chains follows, all from one sample in a study of PD-L1 blockade in urothelial cancer. The protocol was immunoSEQ multiplex PCR, while the TCRdb copy is restricted to in-frame clones and leaves out a portion. The sample yields around 100,000 clones, roughly 88% seen once. The sequences come from PBMCs, collected around atezolizumab (anti-PD-L1) treatment. The receptors shown here come from a man aged 50 to 59 with urothelial cancer. Both conserved end residues are part of each CDR3. A D gene is named only where the DNA matches it firmly. Clone size appears in some rows only: once, few, many, or a class for an expanded clone.

v_gene	j_gene	d_gene	abundance	CDR3nt	CDR3aa
TRBV5-1	TRBJ2-5	TRBD2	.	TGCGCCAGCAGCTCCGGGACTAGCGGAGAGACCCAGTACTTC	CASSSGTSGETQYF
TRBV9	TRBJ2-5	TRBD2	.	TGTGCCAGCAGCGCCCGACTAGCGGGAGTGGGCAAAGAGACCCAGTACTTC	CASSARLAGVGKETQYF
TRBV28	TRBJ2-1	TRBD2	.	TGTGCCAGCAGTACTAGCGGGTCTTACAATGAGCAGTTCTTC	CASSTSGSYNEQFF
TRBV15	TRBJ2-2	TRBD1	.	TGTGCCACCAAGACAGGGAAAGGCACCGGGGAGCTGTTTTTT	CATKTGKGTGELFF
TRBV2	TRBJ1-2	TRBD1	medium-sized	TGTGCCAGCAGTAGGGACAGGCTCTATGGCTACACCTTC	CASSRDRLYGYTF
TRBV7-8	TRBJ1-6	.	.	TGTGCCAGCAGCTTATCTGGAGGGAATTCACCCCTCCACTTT	CASSLSGGNSPLHF
TRBV5-5	TRBJ2-1	.	.	TGTGCCAGCAGCTTGATCGGAGGCTCCTACAATGAGCAGTTCTTC	CASSLIGGSYNEQFF
TRBV5-1	TRBJ2-1	TRBD2	.	TGCGCCAGCAGCTCTAGCGGGAGGAATGAGCAGTTCTTC	CASSSSGRNEQFF
TRBV2	TRBJ2-2	.	.	TGTGCCAGCAGTGAAGAGGGACTCAGCCCTACCGGGGAGCTGTTTTTT	CASSEEGLSPTGELFF
TRBV29-1	TRBJ2-2	TRBD2	.	TGCAGCGGAGCCAGCGGGGGCACCGGGGAGCTGTTTTTT	CSGASGGTGELFF
TRBV5-1	TRBJ2-1	TRBD2	.	TGCGCCAGCAGCCGGACTAGCGGGAGAAATGAGCAGTTCTTC	CASSRTSGRNEQFF
TRBV7-3	TRBJ2-7	TRBD2	.	TGTGCCAGCAGCTTAAAAGGCCAGCGGGAGCGGATCGAGCAGTACTTC	CASSLKGQRERIEQYF
TRBV7-2	TRBJ2-2	TRBD2	few	TGTGCCAGCAGCTCAGTTCTAGCGGGAGCGACCGGGGAGCTGTTTTTT	CASSSVLAGATGELFF
TRBV5-5	TRBJ2-5	.	.	TGTGCCAGCAGCTTGGGGGGAGGCCGGGGTGAGACCCAGTACTTC	CASSLGGGRGETQYF
TRBV7-2	TRBJ1-1	.	.	TGTGCCAGCAGCTTAGCGATAAGGGGCGGGGACACTGAAGCTTTCTTT	CASSLAIRGGDTEAFF
TRBV7-3	TRBJ1-2	TRBD1	.	TGTGCCAGCAGCCGGACAGGGGGCGCTTTCACCTTTGGCTACACCTTC	CASSRTGGAFTFGYTF
TRBV29-1	TRBJ1-2	TRBD1	.	TGCAGCGTTACAGGGGTAGGCTACACCTTC	CSVTGVGYTF
TRBV27	TRBJ2-2	TRBD2	once	TGTGCCAGCAGTCTAGCGGGAGTTACCGGGGAGCTGTTTTTT	CASSLAGVTGELFF
TRBV2	TRBJ2-2	TRBD1	.	TGTGCCAGCAGTGGATTAGGGGGCCCCGGGGAGCTGTTTTTT	CASSGLGGPGELFF
TRBV4-2	TRBJ2-7	TRBD2	.	TGTGCCAGCAGCCAAGGGACTAGCGGGAGAGAGCAGTACTTC	CASSQGTSGREQYF
TRBV11-2	TRBJ1-4	.	.	TGTGCCAGCAGCAAAGAACAGGGTAAACTTGAAAAACTGTTTTTT	CASSKEQGKLEKLFF
TRBV5-1	TRBJ1-5	.	.	TGCGCCAGCAGCTTGGACGGTGTCCGAGGACAGCCCCAGCATTTT	CASSLDGVRGQPQHF
TRBV6-1	TRBJ1-5	.	.	TGTGCCAGCTCTCTAGACAGGTCCGGCAATCAGCCCCAGCATTTT	CASSLDRSGNQPQHF
TRBV5-1	TRBJ1-2	.	.	TGCGCCAGCAGCACTACAGGGCTTAACTATGGCTACACCTTC	CASSTTGLNYGYTF
TRBV9	TRBJ2-3	.	.	TGTGCCAGCAGGCGGGACGGAGATACGCAGTATTTT	CASRRDGDTQYF
TRBV19	TRBJ2-1	.	.	TGTGCCAGTAGTAGCCGGGACGGGAGCTCCTACAATGAGCAGTTCTTC	CASSSRDGSSYNEQFF
TRBV6-1	TRBJ1-1	.	few	TGTGCCAGCAGTGAAAAGTGGGGCGGGAACACTGAAGCTTTCTTT	CASSEKWGGNTEAFF